These 25 T cell receptor beta chains came from one sample sequenced in a study of blood T cells in healthy people across ages (dated by TCRdb to about 2015). The library came from 5' RACE. For sequencing, an Illumina HiSeq 2500 was employed. A second PCR of 7 to 11 cycles was run with a J-beta primer mix and a sample-barcoded 5' primer. In-frame beta chains were kept once TCRdb had trimmed the public reads at Q25 with fastp and called clones with MiXCR. Every CDR3 protein is listed once, alongside the most common genes and DNA of its rows. The sample profile shows roughly 1,300,000 distinct CDR3 sequences; 45% to 70% of them were found once. Approximately 7% of the sample is held by the ten biggest clonotypes. Sequencing was performed on blood. The receptor set was obtained from a man younger than 30 in good health.

The chain links TRBV6-1 to TRBJ2-2; D is unclear. Germline CDR1 is MNHNS and CDR2 is SASEGT. This CDR3 contains 14 residues. The V and J ends lost 6 bases and 4 bases respectively, with 12 bases between them. CDR3 amino acids: CASSLGYPTGELFF. Written as DNA, the CDR3 is TGTGCCAGCAGCCTCGGCTACCCCACCGGGGAGCTGTTTTTT.

The chain couples TRBV7-2 to TRBJ2-1; no clear D. V gave up 3 bases and J gave up 0 bases, with 9 bases separating them. The CDR3 is 15 amino acids. Germline V gives CDR1 SGHTA, CDR2 FQGNSA. CDR3 sequence (DNA): TGTGCCAGCAGCTTGACGGTCCGCTCCTACAATGAGCAGTTCTTC. Protein sequence: CASSLTVRSYNEQFF.

The chain recombines TRBV29-1 with TRBJ2-7, with D tentatively TRBD1 or TRBD2 (6 bases each). Germline V CDR1 and CDR2: SQVTM, ANQGSEA. CDR3 length: 12 residues. The ends were cut back, 5 bases at V and 4 bases at J, with 12 bases in the middle. The DNA for the CDR3 is TGCAGCGTTAGGGGGGATTGGTACGAGCAGTACTTC. Its translation: CSVRGDWYEQYF.

This clonotype occurred a few times. This chain connects TRBV15 to TRBJ2-3, with 11 bases lining up with TRBD2. CDR3 length: 16 amino acids. Germline V gene lookup returns CDR1 LNHNV and CDR2 YYDKDF (reference sequence). J gave up 4 bases and V 4 bases, and 7 bases lay outside the gene matches. CDR3 sequence reads: CATSITLAGVADTQYF. Here the CDR3 DNA reads TGTGCCACCAGCATCACACTAGCGGGAGTCGCAGATACGCAGTATTTT.

The gene calls are TRBV2 and TRBJ1-1, with D perhaps TRBD1 (6 bases). The V end was cut by 7 bases, the J end by 4 bases, with 13 bases between. The germline V gene has CDR1 SNHLY and CDR2 FYNNEI. This CDR3 spans 13 amino acids. The CDR3 nucleotides read TGTGCCAGCACTGGCAGAGGGGGCACTGAAGCTTTCTTT. It codes for CASTGRGGTEAFF.

The chain couples TRBV6-1 to TRBJ2-1; D assignment may be TRBD1 or TRBD2 (6 bases each). This CDR3 has 9 residues. The ends were cut back, 8 bases at V and 12 bases at J, with 8 bases in the middle. CDR1 and CDR2 (germline): MNHNS, SASEGT. DNA for the CDR3: TGTGCCAGCTCGGGGGCGCAGTTCTTC. Its protein is CASSGAQFF.

V and J are TRBV29-1 and TRBJ2-7, with a tentative D call TRBD1 (6 bases). Trimming stripped 6 bases from V and 3 bases from J, with 15 bases between. Germline loops: CDR1 SQVTM, CDR2 ANQGSEA. The CDR3 runs to 13 residues. The CDR3: CSVITGTNYEQYF. The DNA for the CDR3 is TGCAGCGTGATAACCGGGACAAACTACGAGCAGTACTTC.

CDR3 in DNA: TGTGCCAGCAGCCTATCCCTACAATACGAGCAGTACTTC. Its protein product is CASSLSLQYEQYF. The rearrangement uses TRBV13 and TRBJ2-7, with D hard to call. V lost 5 bases, J lost 4 bases, and 12 bases lay in between. The CDR3 sequence is 13 residues long. Germline CDR1 reads PRHDT; CDR2 reads FYEKMQ (reference sequence).

This chain uses TRBV27 with TRBJ1-2; D gene uncertain. V dropped 4 bases and J dropped 8 bases, with 14 bases sitting between them. CDR3 length equals 13 residues. CDR1 is MNHEY and CDR2 is SMNVEV in the germline V gene (reference sequence). The CDR3 sequence is CASSSYPTQGYTF. CDR3 coding DNA: TGTGCCAGCAGTTCTTACCCTACACAGGGCTACACCTTC.

V usage is TRBV3-1 and J usage is TRBJ2-5; 9 bases are shared with TRBD2. The CDR3 is 17 residues long. Unmatched junction bases numbered 8, after V lost 1 base and J lost 2 bases. Germline-derived CDR1 and CDR2 are LGHDT and YNNKEL (reference sequence). The CDR3 is CASSQGASGVLQETQYF. CDR3 coding DNA: TGTGCCAGCAGCCAAGGGGCTAGCGGGGTCCTACAAGAGACCCAGTACTTC.

The rearrangement joins TRBV7-9 to TRBJ1-1, with D uncertain. The CDR3 extends over 15 amino acids. Trimming removed 5 bases from V and 1 base from J, with 14 bases in between. Germline V lookup: CDR1 SEHNR, CDR2 FQNEAQ (reference sequence). The CDR3 protein is CASSPSLGRNTEAFF. The CDR3 DNA follows: TGTGCCAGCAGCCCCTCATTGGGCCGGAACACTGAAGCTTTCTTT.

This clonotype was found a few times. The CDR3 DNA is TGCAGCGTTTTTGGGGGCTACGAGCAGTACTTC. It specifies CSVFGGYEQYF. This rearrangement joins TRBV29-1 to TRBJ2-7; D could derive from TRBD1 or TRBD2 (5 bases each). The CDR3 is 11 residues long. Deletions cut 5 bases from V and 3 bases from J, with 8 bases between. CDR1 is SQVTM and CDR2 is ANQGSEA in the germline V gene.

The rearrangement joins TRBV10-3 to TRBJ2-2; D gene uncertain. The CDR3 loop spans 12 amino acids. Looked up from germline, CDR1 is ENHRY and CDR2 is SYGVKD. Trimming stripped 2 bases from V and 6 bases from J, with 4 bases between. This CDR3 is CAISEVAGELFF. The CDR3 DNA sequence: TGTGCCATCAGTGAGGTAGCCGGGGAGCTGTTTTTT.

This clonotype turned up a few times. The V call is TRBV29-1, the J call TRBJ2-3, with D possibly TRBD2 on 5 matching bases. Germline V CDR1 and CDR2: SQVTM, ANQGSEA. With 2 bases removed from V and 3 bases from J, the gap between germline ends came to 12 bases. This CDR3 is built from 14 residues. Here the CDR3 DNA reads TGCAGCGTTGAATCGGGATGGGGAACAGATACGCAGTATTTT. Residues: CSVESGWGTDTQYF.

This rearrangement joins TRBV4-3 to TRBJ2-7; D not resolved. Germline V lookup: CDR1 LGHNA, CDR2 YSLEER. There are 14 residues in the CDR3. V was trimmed by 3 bases and J by 0 bases, leaving 9 bases between them. The CDR3 bases are TGCGCCAGCAGCCAGGGGATAGGCTCCTACGAGCAGTACTTC. It encodes CASSQGIGSYEQYF.

V gene TRBV5-1 combines with J gene TRBJ2-3, with 11 bases fitting TRBD2. This CDR3 region has 18 residues. After removal of 4 bases from V and 4 bases from J, the junction contained 14 bases not matched to a gene. Germline V gene data show CDR1 as SGHRS and CDR2 as YFSETQ. CDR3 coding DNA: TGCGCCAGCAGCCTCCGCGGAACTAGCGGGGGACTCTCAGATACGCAGTATTTT. Its protein is CASSLRGTSGGLSDTQYF.

The genes are TRBV29-1 and TRBJ2-5; no definite D call. This CDR3 has 13 amino acids. V was pared by 1 base and J by 2 bases, with 8 bases between. The germline CDR1 and CDR2 sequences are SQVTM and ANQGSEA. DNA of the CDR3: TGCAGCGTTGAAGCGATATTACAAGAGACCCAGTACTTC. Translating it yields CSVEAILQETQYF. The full variable domain, in which reference TRBV29-1 and TRBJ2-5 provide the parts outside the CDR3, is SAVISQKPSRDICQRGTSLTIQCQVDSQVTMMFWYRQQPGQSLTLIATANQGSEATYESGFVIDKFPISRPNLTFSTLTVSNMSPEDSSIYLCSVEAILQETQYFGPGTRLLVL.

This clonotype was recorded once. The chain has TRBV12-3 or TRBV12-4 and TRBJ2-2; D perhaps matches TRBD2 (5 bases). The CDR3 extends over 14 amino acids. V was pared by 5 bases and J by 7 bases, with 14 bases between. Written as DNA, the CDR3 is TGTGCCAGCAGTCCCCTCAGGAGGAACGGGGAGCTGTTTTTT. It codes for CASSPLRRNGELFF.

The chain is built from TRBV7-2 and TRBJ1-2; maybe TRBD1 (6 bases). Germline V CDR1 and CDR2: SGHTA, FQGNSA. Trimming pared 3 bases from V and 7 bases from J, leaving 12 bases between. The CDR3 is 13 residues long. CDR3 DNA sequence: TGTGCCAGCAGCTTGAGACAGGCGGTTGGCTACACCTTC. Its translation: CASSLRQAVGYTF. The variable domain in full, completed from reference TRBV7-2 and TRBJ1-2, reads GAGVSQSPSNKVTEKGKDVELRCDPISGHTALYWYRQSLGQGLEFLIYFQGNSAPDKSGLPSDRFSAERTGGSVSTLTIQRTQQEDSAVYLCASSLRQAVGYTFGSGTRLTVV.

CDR3 coding DNA: TGCGCCAGCAGCCACCGGGTGACCTCAGATACGCAGTATTTT. Residues: CASSHRVTSDTQYF. The rearrangement links TRBV4-1 to TRBJ2-3; D remains ambiguous. The CDR3 has 14 residues. V dropped 3 bases and J dropped 4 bases, with 11 bases sitting between them. Looked up from germline, CDR1 is MGHRA and CDR2 is YSYEKL.

This clonotype was observed once. This chain links TRBV4-2 with TRBJ1-5; 8 bases are shared with TRBD1. Germline loops: CDR1 LGHNA, CDR2 YNFKEQ. This CDR3 is 19 amino acids long. The V segment lost 0 bases and the J segment 2 bases; nucleotides outside the gene matches: 12. The CDR3 loop reads CASSQDGQGAMDGNQPQHF. As DNA, the CDR3 is TGTGCCAGCAGCCAAGACGGGCAGGGGGCGATGGATGGCAATCAGCCCCAGCATTTT.

This chain links TRBV10-1 with TRBJ2-3, with D tentatively TRBD2 (5 bases). Germline-derived CDR1 and CDR2 are WNHNN and SYGVQD (reference sequence). The CDR3 has 14 residues. V lost 6 bases, J lost 2 bases, and 12 bases lay in between. This chain's CDR3 is CASSMDGLTDTQYF. In nucleotides, the CDR3 is TGCGCCAGCAGCATGGACGGACTCACAGATACGCAGTATTTT.

The table lists this clonotype with a few counts. The CDR3 loop reads CATSRDQGYYGYTF. The CDR3 region has the DNA TGTGCCACCAGCAGAGATCAGGGTTACTATGGCTACACCTTC. The rearrangement links TRBV15 to TRBJ1-2, with a possible D match to TRBD1 (5 bases). CDR3 length: 14 amino acids. V gave up 0 bases and J gave up 3 bases, with 8 bases separating them. Germline-derived CDR1 and CDR2 are LNHNV and YYDKDF (reference sequence). Combining the CDR3 with reference TRBV15 and TRBJ1-2 gives the whole variable domain DAMVIQNPRYQVTQFGKPVTLSCSQTLNHNVMYWYQQKSSQAPKLLFHYYDKDFNNEADTPDNFQSRRPNTSFCFLDIRSPGLGDTAMYLCATSRDQGYYGYTFGSGTRLTVV.

Concerning this clonotype itself: One end of the junction does not line up with germline, which may come from a read error. The chain links TRBV27 to TRBJ1-4, with D possibly TRBD1 on 6 matching bases. Germline CDR1 reads MNHEY; CDR2 reads SMNVEV (reference sequence). The CDR3 runs 13 residues. This chain's CDR3 is CAGSAYRVEKLFF. CDR3 DNA sequence: TGTGCCGGCAGTGCCTACAGGGTTGAAAAACTGTTTTTT.

In this sample, this clonotype turned up a few times. This chain connects TRBV4-1 to TRBJ2-3; D is uncertain. In germline, CDR1 is MGHRA, CDR2 YSYEKL. There are 15 residues in the CDR3. The V and J ends lost 4 bases and 6 bases respectively, with 17 bases between them. CDR3 DNA sequence: TGCGCCAGCAGCCCCCGTGAGGTCAGTCCCGATACGCAGTATTTT. Amino acids: CASSPREVSPDTQYF.